This paragraph covers one TCR beta chain sequence. The data belong to a study of blood T cell repertoires in COVID-19. Study context: From T cells, B-cell-depleted T cells, or PBMCs came the material, which was cDNA or gDNA.

Produced via immunoSEQ multiplex PCR; TCRdb's table is partial and in-frame only. The table has 150,000 to 200,000 clones, just under 80% seen once. The V segment lost 5 bases and the J segment 11 bases; nucleotides outside the gene matches: 9. The CDR3 loop spans 13 amino acids. Germline V CDR1 and CDR2: MNHEY, SVGAGI. The chain carries TRBV6-5 and TRBJ1-1; 9 nucleotides agree with TRBD1. This sequence originates from a man between 65 and 85 years old with active or convalescent COVID-19. The sample was peripheral blood. CDR3 sequence reads: CASSNRGRLGAFF. The CDR3 DNA is TGTGCCAGCAGTAACAGGGGGCGCCTTGGGGCTTTCTTT.